What follows are 26 T cell receptor beta chains derived from one specimen sequenced in a study of blood T cells in healthy people across ages. PCR was performed a second time for about 7 to 11 cycles using a sample-barcoded 5' primer and a J-beta primer mix. TCRdb passed the 5' RACE reads through MiXCR, listing each CDR3 protein once. The sample shows over 600,000 distinct CDR3 sequences, 56% of them seen only once. Sequencing used blood. The receptors shown here come from a man aged 40-49 years in good health.

The chain has TRBV5-6 and TRBJ1-4; D is unclear. Trimming removed 0 bases at V and 8 bases at J, with 14 bases between. The CDR3 is 15 amino acids. CDR1 is SGHDT, CDR2 YYEEEE, per germline. CDR3: CASSLGSGELEKLFF. DNA of the CDR3: TGTGCCAGCAGCTTGGGTTCCGGGGAACTCGAAAAACTGTTTTTT.

The chain couples TRBV7-2 to TRBJ2-3; 7 bases fit TRBD2. Per the germline V gene, CDR1 is SGHTA and CDR2 is FQGNSA. The CDR3 runs to 16 residues. V was clipped by 5 bases and J by 0 bases; unmatched bases: 8. CDR3 DNA sequence: TGTGCCAGCAGCACCTCTAGCGGTTCTAGCACAGATACGCAGTATTTT. It codes for CASSTSSGSSTDTQYF. Supplemented by reference TRBV7-2 and TRBJ2-3, the full variable domain reads GAGVSQSPSNKVTEKGKDVELRCDPISGHTALYWYRQSLGQGLEFLIYFQGNSAPDKSGLPSDRFSAERTGGSVSTLTIQRTQQEDSAVYLCASSTSSGSSTDTQYFGPGTRLTVL.

V usage is TRBV7-3 and J usage is TRBJ1-2; possibly TRBD1 for D (6 bases). The germline V and J ends were trimmed by 5 bases and 8 bases, with 21 bases remaining between them. The CDR3 has 15 residues. Germline V gene data show CDR1 as SGHTA and CDR2 as FQGTGA. The CDR3 nucleotides are TGTGCCAGCAGCCCTGGGCAACAGGGATTAGGAGGCTACACCTTC. Its translation is CASSPGQQGLGGYTF.

The chain couples TRBV15 to TRBJ2-3; D is possibly TRBD2 (5 bases). CDR3 length: 15 amino acids. Between the trimmed V and J ends, which lost 3 bases and 0 bases, there was a span of 10 bases. CDR1 and CDR2 from the germline V gene are LNHNV and YYDKDF (reference sequence). The CDR3 loop reads CATSRELDSTDTQYF. In nucleotides, the CDR3 is TGTGCCACCAGCAGGGAACTAGATAGCACAGATACGCAGTATTTT.

This chain connects TRBV2 to TRBJ2-1; TRBD2 agrees at 8 bases. The germline gives CDR1 SNHLY, CDR2 FYNNEI. V dropped 9 bases and J dropped 4; count of bases not matched to a gene: 8. The CDR3 contains 14 residues. CDR3 nucleotides: TGTGCCAGTGAAAGCGGGGGCCGATACAATGAGCAGTTCTTC. Its protein product is CASESGGRYNEQFF.

The V call is TRBV24-1, the J call TRBJ2-7, with D uncertain. V dropped 12 bases and J dropped 2 bases, with 19 bases sitting between them. Germline CDR1 KGHDR, CDR2 SFDVKD. This CDR3 has 14 amino acids. CDR3 protein: CAHIMPTGPYEQYF. In DNA form, the CDR3 reads TGTGCCCACATCATGCCCACGGGCCCCTACGAGCAGTACTTC.

This chain uses TRBV27 with TRBJ2-1, with 7 bases aligning to TRBD2. Judging by the DNA end, TRBJ2-7 fits better; the J call may be wrong. This CDR3 region has 14 residues. Germline V gene lookup returns CDR1 MNHEY and CDR2 SMNVEV (reference sequence). The CDR3 here is CASEGPSGYNEQYF. CDR3 in DNA: TGTGCCAGCGAAGGGCCTAGCGGCTACAATGAGCAGTACTTC.

This chain joins TRBV12-5 and TRBJ2-7; D might be TRBD1 (6 bases). Germline V CDR1 and CDR2: LGHNT, FRNRAP. The CDR3 loop spans 13 amino acids. V lost 1 base, J lost 6 bases, and 10 bases lay in between. The CDR3 DNA reads TGTGCTAGTGGTTTGGAACAGGGCACCGAGCAGTACTTC. It yields the protein CASGLEQGTEQYF.

The V call is TRBV13, the J call TRBJ2-3, with 7 bases fitting TRBD2. The CDR3 length is 15 residues. The trim removed 5 bases at V and 2 bases at J, leaving 7 bases unmatched. Germline V gene lookup returns CDR1 PRHDT and CDR2 FYEKMQ (reference sequence). The CDR3 is CASSRGSFYTDTQYF. CDR3 sequence (DNA): TGTGCCAGCAGCCGCGGGAGTTTCTACACAGATACGCAGTATTTT. Supplemented by reference TRBV13 and TRBJ2-3, the full variable domain reads AAGVIQSPRHLIKEKRETATLKCYPIPRHDTVYWYQQGPGQDPQFLISFYEKMQSDKGSIPDRFSAQQFSDYHSELNMSSLELGDSALYFCASSRGSFYTDTQYFGPGTRLTVL.

The chain employs TRBV12-3 or TRBV12-4 and TRBJ2-1; 8 bases align to TRBD2. The CDR3 contains 15 residues. V trimming: 2 bases; J trimming: 3 bases; junction bases outside the gene matches: 3. In DNA, the CDR3 is TGTGCCAGCAGTTTACGGCTAGCGGGCTACAATGAGCAGTTCTTC. It is translated as CASSLRLAGYNEQFF.

V is TRBV6-1 and J is TRBJ2-7; weak D call: TRBD1 (6 bases). The CDR3 sequence is 13 residues long. The V and J ends lost 7 bases and 2 bases respectively, with 12 bases between them. Germline V CDR1 and CDR2: MNHNS, SASEGT. The CDR3 region is CASTPGQTYEQYF. For the CDR3, the DNA is TGTGCCAGCACCCCAGGACAGACCTACGAGCAGTACTTC.

With respect to this clonotype: At one end the junction does not follow the germline gene, possibly because of a read error. The J gene is TRBJ1-2, the V gene TRBV7-8; D possibly corresponds to TRBD1 (6 bases). This CDR3 spans 14 amino acids. Germline V gene lookup returns CDR1 SGHVS and CDR2 FQNEAQ. The CDR3 protein is CASSVAGQGNGYTF. CDR3 sequence (DNA): TGTGCCAGCAGCGTAGCGGGGCAGGGGAATGGCTACACCTTC.

The chain combines TRBV7-9 with TRBJ2-2, with TRBD1 as a possible D gene (5 bases). Trimming stripped 5 bases from V and 7 bases from J, with 20 bases between. Looked up from germline, CDR1 is SEHNR and CDR2 is FQNEAQ (reference sequence). The length of the CDR3 is 16 residues. The CDR3 loop is CASSLPGRDPGGELFF. DNA of the CDR3: TGTGCCAGCAGCCTACCCGGCAGGGATCCGGGCGGGGAGCTGTTTTTT.

The V gene is TRBV3-1, the J gene TRBJ2-7; 14 bases align to TRBD2. Judging by the DNA end, TRBJ2-5 fits better; the J call may be wrong. The CDR3 is 16 amino acids. The V gene's germline CDR1 is LGHDT and CDR2 YNNKEL (reference sequence). Here the CDR3 DNA reads TGTGCCAGCAGCCCCGGGGGACTAGCGGGAGAGGAGACCCAGTACTTC. Amino acid sequence: CASSPGGLAGEETQYF.

This clonotype has a handful of counts. The V gene is TRBV10-3, the J gene TRBJ2-5, with D possibly TRBD2 on 6 matching bases. CDR3 length: 16 residues. V lost 3 bases and J lost 5, with 19 bases in between. Germline lookup yields CDR1 ENHRY and CDR2 SYGVKD. In DNA, the CDR3 is TGTGCCATCAGTGACCCAGGACTAATAATAGGCGAGACCCAGTACTTC. Protein sequence: CAISDPGLIIGETQYF.

CDR3 sequence reads: CASSVLDHTDTQYF. The DNA of the CDR3 is TGTGCCAGCAGTGTACTAGATCACACAGATACGCAGTATTTT. The V call is TRBV12-3 or TRBV12-4, the J call TRBJ2-3, with D perhaps TRBD2 (5 bases). Deletions cut 5 bases from V and 2 bases from J, with 11 bases between. CDR3 length: 14 residues.

V is TRBV20-1 and J is TRBJ1-2, with D perhaps matching TRBD1 (5 bases). With 8 bases removed from V and 5 bases from J, the gap between germline ends came to 15 bases. Germline CDR1 and CDR2: DFQATT and SNEGSKA (reference sequence). This CDR3 spans 12 amino acids. The chain's CDR3 is CSSPGGTYGYTF. In nucleotides, the CDR3 is TGCAGTTCCCCGGGGGGGACTTATGGCTACACCTTC.

Concerning this clonotype itself: This may stem from a read error, because a much larger clone lies one nucleotide away. The genes are TRBV3-1 and TRBJ1-6, with D uncertain. The CDR3 is 13 amino acids. V shed 10 bases and J shed 10 bases, with 17 bases lying between them. Germline CDR1 and CDR2: LGHDT and YNNKEL (reference sequence). Written as DNA, the CDR3 is TGTGCCAACAGTCATATTTCCGAATCACCCCTCCACTTT. It codes for CANSHISESPLHF.

The rearrangement joins TRBV7-9 to TRBJ2-1, with a tentative D call TRBD1 (7 bases). The CDR3 consists of 15 residues. Between the trimmed V and J ends, which lost 6 bases and 3 bases, there was a span of 15 bases. Germline lookup yields CDR1 SEHNR and CDR2 FQNEAQ (reference sequence). The CDR3 nucleotides read TGTGCCAGCAGGCCAGGAGGGGGCTACTACAATGAGCAGTTCTTC. Translating gives CASRPGGGYYNEQFF.

The sample holds a few counts of this clonotype. V is TRBV15 and J is TRBJ2-3; 12 bases align to TRBD2. Per the germline V gene, CDR1 is LNHNV and CDR2 is YYDKDF (reference sequence). CDR3 length: 20 residues. Trimming at V came to 0 bases and at J to 0 bases, leaving 10 bases not matched to a gene. The CDR3 reads CATSRDDRLAGAGSTDTQYF. CDR3 bases: TGTGCCACCAGCAGAGATGATAGACTAGCGGGAGCCGGGAGCACAGATACGCAGTATTTT.

V is TRBV5-1 and J is TRBJ2-5, with D perhaps TRBD1 (6 bases). The V and J ends lost 3 bases and 3 bases respectively, with 12 bases between them. This CDR3 comprises 14 residues. Germline V gene lookup returns CDR1 SGHRS and CDR2 YFSETQ. In nucleotides, the CDR3 is TGCGCCAGCAGCTCCTGGACAGTAGAAGAGACCCAGTACTTC. It codes for CASSSWTVEETQYF.

J is TRBJ1-1 and V is TRBV20-1, with a possible D match to TRBD1 (6 bases). Germline CDR1 DFQATT, CDR2 SNEGSKA (reference sequence). V lost 0 bases and J lost 0, with 14 bases in between. CDR3 length: 16 residues. The CDR3 reads CSARDPRTELNTEAFF. The DNA of the CDR3 is TGCAGTGCTAGAGACCCTAGGACAGAACTGAACACTGAAGCTTTCTTT.

This rearrangement joins TRBV7-2 to TRBJ2-3; 9 positions match TRBD1. CDR1 and CDR2 from the germline V gene are SGHTA and FQGNSA. Trimming took 1 base from V and 7 from J; bases not matched to a gene: 15. The CDR3 has 18 residues. The CDR3 sequence is CASSLVGGTGGSPNTQYF. The CDR3 DNA sequence: TGTGCCAGCAGCTTAGTAGGGGGTACAGGGGGCTCTCCGAATACGCAGTATTTT.

This clonotype was picked up a small number of times. V gene TRBV7-6 combines with J gene TRBJ2-4; TRBD2 agrees at 13 bases. The DNA end is a closer match to TRBJ2-7, so the J assignment may be wrong. The CDR3 length is 15 residues. Germline CDR1 SGHVS, CDR2 FNYEAQ. CDR3 DNA sequence: TGTGCCAGCAGCACACTAGCGGGAGGGGTTTACGAGCAGTACTTC. Translation gives CASSTLAGGVYEQYF.

This clonotype was seen ten or more times. A junction boundary mismatches the germline segment, possibly from a read error. This chain connects TRBV5-1 to TRBJ1-2; 8 positions match TRBD1. The CDR3 length is 13 residues. Looked up from germline, CDR1 is SGHRS and CDR2 is YFSETQ. The DNA for the CDR3 is TGTGCCAGCAGTTTGGACAGGGACTATGGCTACACCTTC. Encoded protein: CASSLDRDYGYTF.

A note on this clonotype: One end of the junction does not line up with germline, which may come from a read error. The chain links TRBV7-8 to TRBJ1-2; the D gene is possibly TRBD1 (5 bases). Germline CDR1 reads SGHVS; CDR2 reads FQNEAQ. This CDR3 spans 13 amino acids. CDR3 bases: TGTGCCAGCAGCCCCGACAGACACTATGGCCACACCTTC. The encoded protein is CASSPDRHYGHTF. The full variable domain, completed using reference TRBV7-8 and TRBJ1-2, is GAGVSQSPRYKVAKRGQDVALRCDPISGHVSLFWYQQALGQGPEFLTYFQNEAQLDKSGLPSDRFFAERPEGSVSTLKIQRTQQEDSAVYLCASSPDRHYGHTFGSGTRLTVV.